The entry that follows covers one T cell receptor (beta chain) sequence. The data derive from a study of CXCR3-negative and CXCR3-positive naive CD8 T cells. This CDR3 has 14 residues. CDR1 and CDR2 (germline): MDHEN, SYDVKM. UMI-tagged TRB cDNA libraries were built via 5' RACE. From its re-call of the 5' RACE reads, TCRdb lists each CDR3 protein once, without DNA. This listing includes approximately 8,100 distinct CDR3 sequences. The sequenced material came from naive CXCR3- CD8+ T cells from blood. Noted subset: CD45RO-CCR7+CD27+CD95- naive CD8+ T cells lacking CXCR3 (TNR3-). The chain is built from TRBV28 and TRBJ2-7. This TCR came from a human donor in good health. Some clones in this sample may be carry-over from other donors' samples. CDR3 amino acids: CASSVPRSGYEQYF.